Below, 4 T cell receptor beta chains from the same sample are listed, as sequenced in a study of shared clonotypes between healthy human individuals. CD45RO-negative, CCR7-positively selected cells formed the naive CD8 fraction, excluding terminally differentiated effector memory CD45RA+ cells. Using immunoSEQ multiplex PCR, the repertoire was profiled, and TCRdb retains in-frame clones only, with some absent. The sample lists around 2,000,000 clones; approximately 94% were seen once. Sequencing was carried out using naive CD8+ T cells sorted from blood. Receptor source: a young man in good health.

V usage is TRBV6-5 and J usage is TRBJ1-2; a weak D match, TRBD1 (5 bases). The CDR3 covers 13 residues. From germline, CDR1 is MNHEY and CDR2 SVGAGI. V lost 7 bases and J lost 5, with 14 bases in between. The CDR3 sequence is CASTSTEEYGYTF. The CDR3 DNA reads TGTGCCAGCACCTCGACAGAGGAATATGGCTACACCTTC.

J is TRBJ2-2 and V is TRBV6-5; D unclear. This CDR3 has 15 amino acids. V was pared by 2 bases and J by 3 bases, with 10 bases between. Germline V CDR1 and CDR2: MNHEY, SVGAGI. The CDR3 reads CASSYGLSHTGELFF. CDR3 DNA: TGTGCCAGCAGTTACGGGCTTTCGCACACCGGGGAGCTGTTTTTT.

This clone was seen once. The rearrangement joins TRBV5-1 to TRBJ2-2, with D unresolved. The V and J ends lost 4 bases and 2 bases respectively, with 12 bases between them. CDR3 length: 15 amino acids. The germline gives CDR1 SGHRS, CDR2 YFSETQ. The CDR3 DNA sequence: TGCGCCAGCAGCAGAGGCTCCGCCAACACCGGGGAGCTGTTTTTT. Residues: CASSRGSANTGELFF.

CDR3 bases: TGTGCCAGCAGCCTACCGGGACAGGGTGTCCCCCTGGACGAGCAGTACTTC. Its translation: CASSLPGQGVPLDEQYF. V and J are TRBV5-4 and TRBJ2-7, with 9 nucleotides matching TRBD1. The junction had 16 bases not matched to a gene; V was cut back by 4 bases and J by 5 bases. Germline V gene sequence: CDR1 SGHNT, CDR2 YYREEE (reference sequence). The CDR3 sequence is 17 residues long.